This T cell receptor (beta chain) originates from a study of Tregs in tolerant kidney transplant recipients. This clone was observed a handful of times. CDR1 and CDR2 (germline): LGHNA, YNFKEQ. CDR3 size: 15 residues. V gave up 0 bases and J gave up 0 bases, with 6 bases separating them. Generated by immunoSEQ multiplex PCR, the TCRdb table keeps only in-frame clones and is missing some. The table has about 240,000 clones, roughly four fifths seen once. Unstimulated regulatory T cells (CD4+CD25+CD127-), CD4+CD25- non-regulatory cells, CD4 and CD8 cells were FACS-sorted from thawed PBMCs. This receptor was identified in a human donor in good health. The V and J genes are TRBV4-2 and TRBJ1-3; D gene ambiguous. Material: CD4+ T cells from blood. This CDR3 reads CASSQDRSSGNTIYF. The DNA of the CDR3 is TGTGCCAGCAGCCAAGATCGGAGCTCTGGAAACACCATATATTTT.